The clone carrying this TCR beta chain was detected only a few times. Antigen specificity is unknown. Time point reported: blood 2 weeks post-SBRT. Described treatment: 15 Gy SBRT to primary tumor, nephrectomy 4 weeks later. This renal cell carcinoma was of the clear cell type. Germline CDR1 and CDR2: SNHLY and FYNNEI. Trimming removed 6 bases from V and 5 bases from J, with 7 bases in between. The CDR3 consists of 11 residues. The sample originates from a study of radiation and T cells in renal cell carcinoma. The protocol was immunoSEQ multiplex PCR, while the TCRdb copy is restricted to in-frame clones and leaves out a portion. The sample has just over 150,000 clones; roughly 87% are singletons. Study-wide points: Without pretreatment biopsies, baseline tumor clonotype presence was undetermined. In blood, top tumor clones expanded by 2 weeks, shrinking by 4.

The J gene is TRBJ1-1, the V gene TRBV2; D is undetermined. Material: blood, obtained from a patient whose treatment included radiotherapy and nephrectomy. This receptor was obtained from a woman aged 45 to 65 with renal cell carcinoma. The CDR3 here is CASRTGTEAFF. The CDR3 nucleotides read TGTGCCAGCAGGACGGGAACTGAAGCTTTCTTT.